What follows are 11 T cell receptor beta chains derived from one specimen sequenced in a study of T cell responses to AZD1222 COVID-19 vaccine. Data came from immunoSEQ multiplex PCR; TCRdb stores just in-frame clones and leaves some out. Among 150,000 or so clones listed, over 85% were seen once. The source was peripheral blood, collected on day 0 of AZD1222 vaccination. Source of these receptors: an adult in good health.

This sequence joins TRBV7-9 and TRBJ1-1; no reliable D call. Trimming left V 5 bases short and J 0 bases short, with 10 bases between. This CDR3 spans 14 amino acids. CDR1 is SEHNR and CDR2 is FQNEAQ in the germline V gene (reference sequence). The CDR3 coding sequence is TGTGCCAGCAGCCTCACGGCGGTGAACACTGAAGCTTTCTTT. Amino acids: CASSLTAVNTEAFF.

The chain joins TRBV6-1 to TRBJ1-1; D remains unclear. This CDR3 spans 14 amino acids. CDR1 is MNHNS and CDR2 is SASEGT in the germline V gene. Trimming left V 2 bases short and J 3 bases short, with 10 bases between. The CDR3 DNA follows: TGTGCCAGCAGTGAATTATGGGAAGACACTGAAGCTTTCTTT. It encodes CASSELWEDTEAFF.

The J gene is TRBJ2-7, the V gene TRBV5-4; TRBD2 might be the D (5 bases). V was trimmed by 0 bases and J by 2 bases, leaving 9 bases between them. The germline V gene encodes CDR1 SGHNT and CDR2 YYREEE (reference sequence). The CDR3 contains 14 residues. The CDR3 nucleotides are TGTGCCAGCAGCTTGGGTGGACTGACCTACGAGCAGTACTTC. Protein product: CASSLGGLTYEQYF.

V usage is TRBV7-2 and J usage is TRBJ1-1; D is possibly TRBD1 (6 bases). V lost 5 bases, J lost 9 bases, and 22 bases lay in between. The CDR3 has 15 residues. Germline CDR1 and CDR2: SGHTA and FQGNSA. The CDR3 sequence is CASSRPSTTGSKAFF. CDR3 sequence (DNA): TGTGCCAGCAGCCGCCCCAGTACGACAGGATCAAAAGCTTTCTTT.

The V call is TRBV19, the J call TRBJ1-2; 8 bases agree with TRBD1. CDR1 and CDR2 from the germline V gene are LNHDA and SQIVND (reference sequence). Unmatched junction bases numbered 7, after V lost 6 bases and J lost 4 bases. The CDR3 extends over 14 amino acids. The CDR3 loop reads CASSFRQGIYGYTF. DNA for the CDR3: TGTGCCAGTAGCTTCCGACAGGGGATCTATGGCTACACCTTC.

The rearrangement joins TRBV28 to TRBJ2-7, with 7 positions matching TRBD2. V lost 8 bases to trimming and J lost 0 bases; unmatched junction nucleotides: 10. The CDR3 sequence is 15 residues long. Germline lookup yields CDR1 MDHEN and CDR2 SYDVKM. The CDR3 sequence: CASQLGGVSSYEQYF. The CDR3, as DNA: TGTGCCAGCCAGTTGGGGGGGGTGAGCTCCTACGAGCAGTACTTC.

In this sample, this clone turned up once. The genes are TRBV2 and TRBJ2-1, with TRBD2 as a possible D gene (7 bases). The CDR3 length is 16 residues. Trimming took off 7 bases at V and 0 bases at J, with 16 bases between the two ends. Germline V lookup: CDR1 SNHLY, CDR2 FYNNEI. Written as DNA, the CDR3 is TGTGCCAGCATCGGAGGGGGGGGAAGCTCCTACAATGAGCAGTTCTTC. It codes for CASIGGGGSSYNEQFF. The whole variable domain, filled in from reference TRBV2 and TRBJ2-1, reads EPEVTQTPSHQVTQMGQEVILRCVPISNHLYFYWYRQILGQKVEFLVSFYNNEISEKSEIFDDQFSVERPDGSNFTLKIRSTKLEDSAMYFCASIGGGGSSYNEQFFGPGTRLTVL.

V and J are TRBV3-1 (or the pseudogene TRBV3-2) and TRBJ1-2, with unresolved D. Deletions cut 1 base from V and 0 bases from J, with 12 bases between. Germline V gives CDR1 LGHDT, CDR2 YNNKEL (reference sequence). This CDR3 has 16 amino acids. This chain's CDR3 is CASSQAVTKTNYGYTF. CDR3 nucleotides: TGTGCCAGCAGCCAAGCCGTTACAAAGACTAACTATGGCTACACCTTC.

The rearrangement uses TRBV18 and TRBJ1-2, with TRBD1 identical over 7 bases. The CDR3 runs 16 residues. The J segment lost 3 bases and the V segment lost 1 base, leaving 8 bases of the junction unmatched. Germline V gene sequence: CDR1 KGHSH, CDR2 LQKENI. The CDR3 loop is CASSPLKIGTDYGYTF. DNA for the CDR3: TGTGCCAGCTCACCACTGAAAATCGGGACAGACTATGGCTACACCTTC.

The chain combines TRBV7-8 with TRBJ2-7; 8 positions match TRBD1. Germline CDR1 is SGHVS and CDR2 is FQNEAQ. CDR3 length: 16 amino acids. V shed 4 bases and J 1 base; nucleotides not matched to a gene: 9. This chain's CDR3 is CASSSFGTGGSYEQYF. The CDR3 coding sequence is TGTGCCAGCAGCTCCTTCGGGACAGGCGGGTCCTACGAGCAGTACTTC.

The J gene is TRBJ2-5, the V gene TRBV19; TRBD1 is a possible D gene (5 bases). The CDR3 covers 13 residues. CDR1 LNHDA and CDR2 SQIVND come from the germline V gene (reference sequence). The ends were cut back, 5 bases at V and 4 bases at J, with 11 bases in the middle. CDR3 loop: CASSAQGPETQYF. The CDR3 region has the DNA TGTGCCAGTAGTGCCCAGGGTCCAGAGACCCAGTACTTC. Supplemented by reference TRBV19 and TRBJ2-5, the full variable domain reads DGGITQSPKYLFRKEGQNVTLSCEQNLNHDAMYWYRQDPGQGLRLIYYSQIVNDFQKGDIAEGYSVSREKKESFPLTVTSAQKNPTAFYLCASSAQGPETQYFGPGTRLLVL.